This T cell receptor beta chain was sequenced in a study of shared clonotypes between healthy human individuals. As regards this clone: The antigen is unknown.

Study-level points and caveats: Among the subsets, naive ones generally showed larger estimated richness than memory ones.

Using immunoSEQ multiplex PCR, the repertoire was profiled, and TCRdb retains in-frame clones only, with some absent. Among about 960,000 clones, 76% were seen once, and the ten largest hold approximately 1.5%. Healthy HIV-negative adults with no recent acute infections or vaccinations were recruited as donors. There were only Caucasian adults among the donors, and all lived in Nashville, Tennessee. The sequence was collected from a man between 18 and 35 years old in good health. The specimen was memory CD4+ T cells sorted from blood. The subset: CD45RA-negative fraction.

The CDR3 sequence is CASSVSGTGGDRAGELFF. CDR3 DNA sequence: TGTGCCAGTAGTGTGTCGGGGACAGGGGGCGATAGGGCCGGGGAGCTGTTTTTT. This sequence joins TRBV19 and TRBJ2-2; 12 nucleotides align to TRBD1. V was pared by 5 bases and J by 6 bases, with 13 bases of the junction left unmatched. The germline V gene has CDR1 LNHDA and CDR2 SQIVND (reference sequence). This CDR3 is 18 amino acids long.